This T cell receptor beta chain was identified in a study of T cell responses to AZD1222 COVID-19 vaccine. Study-wide results and limits: After two AZD1222 doses, spike-specific TCR breadth and depth rose versus day 0. Females outnumbered males among donors, who were mostly white British; clonal diversity was possibly underestimated. Dominant CD4 TCR responses targeted spike regions 160-218 and 743-854. Baseline seropositivity characterized only a handful of AZD1222 recipients.

On this clone: Its antigen is as yet unknown.

Sequencing used immunoSEQ multiplex PCR; TCRdb keeps in-frame clones, though not all of them. Altogether 75,000 to 90,000 clones are present, 86% being singletons, with the ten largest covering over 8%. Sample: peripheral blood, taken on day 0 of AZD1222 vaccination. The TCR sequence derives from an adult in good health.

CDR3 DNA sequence: TGTGCTAGTGGCTCCGAGCGCTTGTCCCAGTACTTC. Encoded protein: CASGSERLSQYF. The chain has TRBV12-5 and TRBJ2-5; D not resolved. Looked up from germline, CDR1 is LGHNT and CDR2 is FRNRAP. The CDR3 covers 12 residues. The germline V and J ends were trimmed by 6 bases and 9 bases, with 14 bases remaining between them.